The 21 T cell receptor beta chains below all came from one sample that was sequenced in a study of human T cells and chemical hapten exposure. Described time point: patch test 2, 6 weeks after DPC sensitization. Treatment meaning: therapeutic diphenylcyclopropenone sensitization with weekly scalp DPC. TCRdb passed the RACE reads through MiXCR, listing each CDR3 protein once. The sample includes 80,000 to 95,000 distinct CDR3 sequences, approximately 10% seen only once; the top ten take less than 2.5%. The sequencing used whole blood, collected in connection with sensitization to the hapten diphenylcyclopropenone (DPC). These TCRs come from a man in his forties with alopecia areata. Some clones in this sample may be carry-over from other donors' samples.

The rearrangement joins TRBV2 to TRBJ2-5, with 9 bases identical to TRBD2. CDR1 is SNHLY and CDR2 is FYNNEI in the germline V gene. The V gene end was trimmed by 5 bases and the J gene end by 2 bases; junction bases not matched to a gene: 6. The CDR3 sequence is 15 residues long. This chain's CDR3 is CASSSGLAAQETQYF. The CDR3 DNA is TGTGCCAGCAGTTCGGGACTAGCAGCTCAAGAGACCCAGTACTTC. Drawing the rest from reference TRBV2 and TRBJ2-5, the complete variable domain is EPEVTQTPSHQVTQMGQEVILRCVPISNHLYFYWYRQILGQKVEFLVSFYNNEISEKSEIFDDQFSVERPDGSNFTLKIRSTKLEDSAMYFCASSSGLAAQETQYFGPGTRLLVL.

The rearrangement links TRBV12-5 to TRBJ2-1; D remains unclear. The CDR3 totals 11 residues. V shed 3 bases and J shed 5 bases, with 2 bases lying between them. The V gene's germline CDR1 is LGHNT and CDR2 FRNRAP. The CDR3 DNA sequence: TGTGCTAGTGGTTTTAACAATGAGCAGTTCTTC. Encoded protein: CASGFNNEQFF.

In its sample, this clonotype was seen a few times. The genes are TRBV14 and TRBJ2-3, with 8 bases that match TRBD1. V was pared by 3 bases and J by 6 bases, with 11 bases of the junction left unmatched. The CDR3 is made up of 16 amino acids. Germline values: CDR1 SGHDN, CDR2 FVKESK. The CDR3 region is CASSHMGQELGDTQYF. CDR3 in DNA: TGTGCCAGCAGCCATATGGGACAGGAGCTTGGGGATACGCAGTATTTT.

This clonotype has only a few counts. The rearrangement joins TRBV7-6 to TRBJ2-1; D possibly corresponds to TRBD2 (6 bases). The germline V and J ends were trimmed by 8 bases and 3 bases, with 14 bases remaining between them. The CDR3 is 14 residues long. Germline loops: CDR1 SGHVS, CDR2 FNYEAQ. CDR3 nucleotide sequence: TGTGCCAGCGGCTCCGTGGAGGGCTACAATGAGCAGTTCTTC. It is translated as CASGSVEGYNEQFF.

This clonotype was counted between two and nine times. The chain is built from TRBV19 and TRBJ1-1, with 7 positions matching TRBD1. V dropped 7 bases and J dropped 0; count of bases not matched to a gene: 5. This CDR3 region has 14 residues. Germline-derived CDR1 and CDR2 are LNHDA and SQIVND (reference sequence). CDR3 amino acids: CASTLGQMNTEAFF. In nucleotides, the CDR3 is TGTGCCAGTACCCTGGGACAGATGAACACTGAAGCTTTCTTT.

The chain recombines TRBV7-9 with TRBJ1-1, with D perhaps matching TRBD1 (5 bases). The ends were cut back, 5 bases at V and 10 bases at J, with 14 bases in the middle. The CDR3 contains 12 residues. Germline V CDR1 and CDR2: SEHNR, FQNEAQ (reference sequence). The CDR3 nucleotides are TGTGCCAGCAGCCCCGATCGCGGGGGAGCTTTCTTT. Translation gives CASSPDRGGAFF.

There are a few counts of this clonotype. V and J are TRBV7-9 and TRBJ2-1, with TRBD2 matching 7 bases. Trimming removed 4 bases from V and 4 bases from J; junction bases left unmatched: 4. CDR1 and CDR2 (germline): SEHNR, FQNEAQ (reference sequence). CDR3 length: 14 amino acids. The CDR3 DNA reads TGTGCCAGCAGCTCACGGACTAGTTACAATGAGCAGTTCTTC. It translates to CASSSRTSYNEQFF.

The chain couples TRBV15 to TRBJ2-3, with no clear D. The V end lost 3 bases, the J end lost 3 bases, and 4 bases lay between the germline ends. CDR3 size: 12 residues. Germline V gene data show CDR1 as LNHNV and CDR2 as YYDKDF (reference sequence). The CDR3 DNA reads as TGTGCCACCAGCAGGGGTACAGATACGCAGTATTTT. Protein: CATSRGTDTQYF.

The chain is built from TRBV29-1 and TRBJ2-3; unclear D gene. This CDR3 contains 11 residues. CDR1 is SQVTM, CDR2 ANQGSEA, per germline. Trimming stripped 6 bases from V and 4 bases from J, with 8 bases between. In DNA form, the CDR3 reads TGCAGCGTGCCTTTGGCAGATACGCAGTATTTT. Its protein product is CSVPLADTQYF.

This clonotype appeared many times. The junction departs from germline at one end; a sequencing error may be responsible. This chain joins TRBV12-3 or TRBV12-4 and TRBJ1-1; D is perhaps TRBD1 (6 bases). The CDR3 sequence is 13 residues long. In DNA form, the CDR3 reads TGTGCCAGCAGCCAGAGGGGGAACGCTGAAGCTTTCTTT. Translation gives CASSQRGNAEAFF.

This clonotype was seen a few times. The gene calls are TRBV29-1 and TRBJ1-4; no firm D call. The CDR3 is made up of 16 amino acids. Germline V gives CDR1 SQVTM, CDR2 ANQGSEA. The germline V and J ends were trimmed by 7 bases and 0 bases, with 18 bases remaining between them. The DNA of the CDR3 is TGCAGCGCAGAAGTAAGGACGGAAGCAACTAATGAAAAACTGTTTTTT. The encoded protein is CSAEVRTEATNEKLFF.

The rearrangement links TRBV9 to TRBJ1-6, with 7 bases fitting TRBD1. CDR3 length equals 12 residues. Germline CDR1 reads SGDLS; CDR2 reads YYNGEE. Trimming at V came to 4 bases and at J to 17 bases, leaving 9 bases not matched to a gene. The CDR3: CASSSRTGEIHF. The DNA for the CDR3 is TGTGCCAGCAGCTCCCGGACAGGAGAGATCCACTTT. Full variable domain (missing parts from reference TRBV9 and TRBJ1-6): DSGVTQTPKHLITATGQRVTLRCSPRSGDLSVYWYQQSLDQGLQFLIQYYNGEERAKGNILERFSAQQFPDLHSELNLSSLELGDSALYFCASSSRTGEIHFGNGTRLTVT.

The V call is TRBV10-3, the J call TRBJ2-7, with D hard to call. The V end lost 4 bases, the J end lost 2 bases, and 9 bases lay between the germline ends. This CDR3 has 13 residues. Germline CDR1 is ENHRY and CDR2 is SYGVKD. This chain's CDR3 is CAISVGFAYEQYF. The DNA of the CDR3 is TGTGCCATCAGTGTAGGGTTTGCCTACGAGCAGTACTTC.

The gene calls are TRBV6-6 and TRBJ2-7; weak D call: TRBD2 (6 bases). The CDR3 length is 14 residues. The V gene lost 4 bases and the J gene lost 4 bases, with 14 bases spanning the gap. Per germline, CDR1 MNHNY and CDR2 SVGAGI (reference sequence). CDR3: CASSSNAGPYEQYF. The CDR3 region has the DNA TGTGCCAGCAGTTCCAACGCGGGGCCTTACGAGCAGTACTTC.

The chain joins TRBV20-1 to TRBJ2-5; D unclear. CDR1 and CDR2 from the germline V gene are DFQATT and SNEGSKA (reference sequence). V lost 0 bases, J lost 2 bases, and 10 bases lay in between. The CDR3 runs to 14 residues. CDR3 nucleotides: TGCAGTGCTAGAGATTGGGGTAGACAAGAGACCCAGTACTTC. Its protein product is CSARDWGRQETQYF.

This clonotype was detected ten times or more. This rearrangement joins TRBV7-9 to TRBJ1-4, with TRBD1 identical over 9 bases. Trimming removed 7 bases from V and 4 bases from J; junction bases left unmatched: 4. The CDR3 consists of 14 residues. The germline gives CDR1 SEHNR, CDR2 FQNEAQ (reference sequence). In DNA, the CDR3 is TGTGCCAGCAAAACAGGGGGCGGTAATGAAAAACTGTTTTTT. Translating it yields CASKTGGGNEKLFF.

CDR3 amino acids: CASSLQGGPYEQYF. CDR3 bases: TGTGCCAGCAGCTTACAGGGTGGGCCCTACGAGCAGTACTTC. The chain links TRBV7-9 to TRBJ2-7; perhaps TRBD1 as D (5 bases). Between the trimmed V and J ends, which lost 2 bases and 2 bases, there was a span of 10 bases. CDR3 length equals 14 residues. Germline V lookup: CDR1 SEHNR, CDR2 FQNEAQ (reference sequence).

This clonotype was seen only a few times. The gene calls are TRBV4-1 and TRBJ2-1, with D maybe TRBD1 (7 bases). CDR3 size: 16 residues. Germline loops: CDR1 MGHRA, CDR2 YSYEKL. The V and J ends lost 1 base and 7 bases respectively, with 17 bases between them. CDR3 nucleotides: TGCGCCAGCAGCCAAGGAGAAGGCAGGGGGGTAAATGAGCAGTTCTTC. It encodes CASSQGEGRGVNEQFF.

In this sample, this clonotype turned up many times. This chain joins TRBV18 and TRBJ1-6; TRBD1 matches at 9 bases. The CDR3 is made up of 15 amino acids. Germline values: CDR1 KGHSH, CDR2 LQKENI. V shed 5 bases, J shed 6 bases, and the junction held 5 bases outside the gene matches. Written as DNA, the CDR3 is TGTGCCAGCTCAATATTACAGGGGGCTAATTCACCCCTCCACTTT. The encoded protein is CASSILQGANSPLHF. Full variable domain (missing parts from reference TRBV18 and TRBJ1-6): NAGVMQNPRHLVRRRGQEARLRCSPMKGHSHVYWYRQLPEEGLKFMVYLQKENIIDESGMPKERFSAEFPKEGPSILRIQQVVRGDSAAYFCASSILQGANSPLHFGNGTRLTVT.

This clonotype has a handful of counts. In nucleotides, the CDR3 is TGTGCCAGCAGCAAAGTTGGACGCCTCAATCAGCCCCAGCATTTT. As protein: CASSKVGRLNQPQHF. The chain couples TRBV21-1 to TRBJ1-5. TRBV21-1 represents a pseudogene. The CDR3 extends over 15 amino acids.

This clonotype came up a few times. The chain has TRBV2 and TRBJ2-7; tentative D call: TRBD2 (5 bases). V was pared by 4 bases and J by 9 bases, with 13 bases between. The CDR3 is 12 amino acids. In germline, CDR1 is SNHLY, CDR2 FYNNEI. The CDR3 nucleotides are TGTGCCAGCAGTGCCGGGGTTTCTGGGCAGTACTTC. It encodes CASSAGVSGQYF.